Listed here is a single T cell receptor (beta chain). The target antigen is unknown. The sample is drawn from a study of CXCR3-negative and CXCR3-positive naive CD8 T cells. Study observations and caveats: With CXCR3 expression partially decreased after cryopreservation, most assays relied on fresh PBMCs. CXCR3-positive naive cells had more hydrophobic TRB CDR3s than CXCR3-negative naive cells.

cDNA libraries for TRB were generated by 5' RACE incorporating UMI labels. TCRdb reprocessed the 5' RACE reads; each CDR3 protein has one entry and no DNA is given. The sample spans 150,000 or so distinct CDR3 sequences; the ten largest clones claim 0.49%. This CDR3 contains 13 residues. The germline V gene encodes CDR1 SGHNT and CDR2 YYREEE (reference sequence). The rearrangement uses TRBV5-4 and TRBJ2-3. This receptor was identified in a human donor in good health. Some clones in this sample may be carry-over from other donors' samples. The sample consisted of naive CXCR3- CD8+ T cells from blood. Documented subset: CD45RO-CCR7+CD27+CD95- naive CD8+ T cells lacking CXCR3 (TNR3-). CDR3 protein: CASSFGRTDTQYF.